Each of the 12 T cell receptor beta chains below was sequenced from the same sample in a study of shared clonotypes between healthy human individuals. Clones were sequenced by immunoSEQ multiplex PCR, and TCRdb holds only the in-frame ones, with some missing. The repertoire includes more than 2 million clones, around 95% of them detected once, and about 0.13% sits in the top ten. Material: naive CD4+ T cells sorted from blood. Indicated subset: CD45RA+ positively selected. The source is a man aged 18 to 35 in good health.

V and J are TRBV27 and TRBJ2-2, with 8 bases that match TRBD1. The CDR3 covers 16 residues. Per the germline V gene, CDR1 is MNHEY and CDR2 is SMNVEV (reference sequence). J lost 1 base, V lost 5 bases, and 6 bases had no gene match. The CDR3 nucleotides read TGTGCCAGCAGTCCGATGGGGACAGGGAACACCGGGGAGCTGTTTTTT. Its translation: CASSPMGTGNTGELFF.

J is TRBJ2-3 and V is TRBV4-1; no reliable D call. The CDR3 length is 12 residues. Germline lookup yields CDR1 MGHRA and CDR2 YSYEKL. Trimming shortened V by 8 bases and J by 6 bases, and 12 bases separated the two germline ends. CDR3 region: CASSGPLDTQYF. The CDR3 nucleotides are TGCGCCAGCTCTGGACCTCTCGATACGCAGTATTTT.

The chain recombines TRBV6-5 with TRBJ2-1; weak D call: TRBD2 (6 bases). The CDR3 contains 11 residues. V was pared by 8 bases and J by 7 bases, with 9 bases between. The V gene's germline CDR1 is MNHEY and CDR2 SVGAGI. The CDR3 spells CASRSGNEQFF. The DNA for the CDR3 is TGTGCCAGCCGCAGCGGGAATGAGCAGTTCTTC.

The J gene is TRBJ1-3, the V gene TRBV18; possible D gene TRBD1, 5 bases. Per germline, CDR1 KGHSH and CDR2 LQKENI. The CDR3 is 17 residues long. Trimming took off 3 bases at V and 0 bases at J, with 15 bases between the two ends. In nucleotides, the CDR3 is TGTGCCAGCTCACCGCAGACCGGGGGTTCCTCTGGAAACACCATATATTTT. Translated: CASSPQTGGSSGNTIYF.

The chain recombines TRBV6-1 with TRBJ1-2; TRBD1 might be the D (5 bases). Trimming removed 3 bases from V and 7 bases from J, with 24 bases in between. The V gene's germline CDR1 is MNHNS and CDR2 SASEGT. The CDR3 is 17 residues long. The CDR3 here is CASSELGGGKGSSGYTF. For the CDR3, the DNA is TGTGCCAGCAGTGAGCTGGGGGGAGGCAAAGGTTCTAGTGGCTACACCTTC.

The chain couples TRBV18 to TRBJ1-1, with D perhaps matching TRBD1 (5 bases). From germline, CDR1 is KGHSH and CDR2 LQKENI. This CDR3 has 11 residues. V was shortened by 3 bases and J by 7 bases, with 6 bases between the two germline ends. The CDR3 nucleotides read TGTGCCAGCTCACCCGACAGTGAAGCTTTCTTT. Its protein product is CASSPDSEAFF.

This chain uses TRBV7-2 with TRBJ2-7; TRBD2 matches at 15 bases. The CDR3 loop spans 18 amino acids. With V trimmed by 5 bases and J by 3 bases, 11 bases remained unmatched. CDR1 SGHTA and CDR2 FQGNSA come from the germline V gene. The CDR3 DNA reads as TGTGCCAGCAGCACGTCCGGGACTAGCGGGGGGACCCGCTACGAGCAGTACTTC. Amino acid sequence: CASSTSGTSGGTRYEQYF.

The V and J genes are TRBV7-9 and TRBJ1-2; D not certain. V lost 8 bases, J lost 4 bases, and 8 bases lay in between. Germline V gene data show CDR1 as SEHNR and CDR2 as FQNEAQ (reference sequence). The CDR3 is 11 residues long. CDR3 in amino acids: CASGSGYGYTF. CDR3 DNA sequence: TGTGCCAGCGGGAGTGGCTATGGCTACACCTTC.

The rearrangement joins TRBV28 to TRBJ2-4; unclear D gene. Germline assignment: CDR1 MDHEN and CDR2 SYDVKM. Trimming removed 3 bases at V and 0 bases at J, with 6 bases between. The length of the CDR3 is 14 residues. The CDR3 spells CASSLEIAKNIQYF. Written as DNA, the CDR3 is TGTGCCAGCAGTTTGGAGATAGCCAAAAACATTCAGTACTTC.

The chain is built from TRBV6-5 and TRBJ1-2, with TRBD1 matching over 8 bases. With 5 bases clipped from V and 8 bases from J, the junction kept 10 bases outside the gene matches. Germline V gene sequence: CDR1 MNHEY, CDR2 SVGAGI. The CDR3 is 14 amino acids. In nucleotides, the CDR3 is TGTGCCAGCAGTCCCGGACAGGGTTGGGAAGGCTACACCTTC. It encodes CASSPGQGWEGYTF.

Details on this clone: This sample also contains other DNA sequences that code for the same CDR3. V gene TRBV6-1 combines with J gene TRBJ1-5, with 7 bases that match TRBD1. This CDR3 spans 13 amino acids. V was clipped by 6 bases and J by 3 bases; unmatched bases: 2. Germline lookup yields CDR1 MNHNS and CDR2 SASEGT. The CDR3 here is CASRDRINQPQHF. As DNA, the CDR3 is TGTGCCAGCAGGGACAGGATCAATCAGCCCCAGCATTTT.

V and J are TRBV6-1 and TRBJ2-7; 7 bases line up with TRBD2. Germline values: CDR1 MNHNS, CDR2 SASEGT. The junction had 5 bases not matched to a gene; V was cut back by 6 bases and J by 3 bases. CDR3 length equals 13 residues. This CDR3 reads CASSSPGGYEQYF. CDR3 nucleotides: TGTGCCAGCAGCTCTCCGGGGGGCTACGAGCAGTACTTC.